This T cell receptor (beta chain) was sequenced during a study of regulatory T cells in long-lasting Graves disease listed by TCRdb under 2021. For context, the study as a whole: Newly diagnosed Graves' disease patients had taken antithyroid drugs for less than 3 months. The study took place in China and was registered as a clinical trial. This study used TCR sequencing and RNA sequencing of peripheral blood to compare persistent Graves' disease patients against newly diagnosed Graves' disease patients. A total of 33 samples underwent TCR sequencing: approximately 13 from persistent and about 20 from newly diagnosed Graves' disease patients.

This clonotype has only a few counts. Its antigen remains undetermined. The input lacks base qualities; no much larger clone sits a single base away. Broader findings and caveats from the paper: The authors noted that the small sample size was a limitation that may lower accuracy. Sequencing and analysis were limited to the TCR beta chain. Compared with newly diagnosed patients, patients with persistent Graves' disease had lower TCR Shannon entropy and fewer highly expanded clones, which suggests clonal expansion. TRBV28, TRBJ1-2 and TRBJ2-5 were preferentially used in persistent disease, while TRBV20-1 and TRBJ2-1 were favored in newly diagnosed disease. A larger number of public clonotypes was shared among persistent patients (around 2,500) than among newly diagnosed patients (around 890). The study examined only peripheral blood because the primary lesion, thyroid tissue, could not be accessed.

The time point label for this specimen denotes: newly diagnosed GD, antithyroid drugs for less than 3 months. For both TCR sequencing and RNA sequencing, RNA was extracted from PBMCs using TRIzol. The diagnosis of Graves' disease followed American Thyroid Association guidelines. Recruitment of patients was carried out at an endocrinology department in Xi'an, China. Each patient gave approximately 9.7 milliliters of peripheral blood, collected in an EDTA anticoagulant tube. Ficoll Paque Plus density gradient separation was used to isolate PBMCs, and no additional T cell sorting was done. An Agilent 2100 Bioanalyzer and agarose gel were used to check RNA quality, and a NanoDrop 2000 was used to measure RNA concentration. Deletion took 4 bases off V and 7 bases off J, with a span of 29 bases between the germline ends. The CDR3 covers 18 residues, taking in both the cysteine and the phenylalanine. Solely the CDR3 DNA is kept, with 54 bases framed from the first base. In the germline V gene, CDR1 corresponds to SGDLS and CDR2 to YYNGEE.

The library was obtained by multiplex PCR. Reads for this sample came from an Illumina HiSeq 4000. iRepertoire HTBI primers and Arm-PCR amplification of CDR3 regions were used to construct TCR beta libraries. Before sequencing, the PCR products went through gel purification. For the original study's pipeline: A total of under 80 TRBV and some 15 TRBJ segments were identified across samples and were used for gene usage analysis of CDR3 amino acid clonotypes. COPE and FqMerger were used to merge filtered high-quality paired reads into contigs. Contigs were aligned with BLAST to IMGT TRBV, TRBD and TRBJ reference genes, and CDR3 was defined per IMGT. Clonotypes above 0.1% frequency were classified as highly expanded clones. Repertoire diversity was measured by Shannon entropy, and V-J evenness by the Gini coefficient. A clonotype was considered public if more than one individual shared it. Through fastp at Q25 and MiXCR, TCRdb rebuilt clones from the public reads, retaining in-frame beta chains. Merged by CDR3 protein, the rows form single entries marked with the most common genes and DNA. Here the V and J calls rest on TCRdb's processing, not on the authors' analysis. In all, the sample holds hundreds of thousands of distinct CDR3 sequences, and roughly 15% of those were seen once. The biggest ten clones account for approximately 7.6% of the sample.

This sample was also put to use in a study of T cells in Graves' hyperthyroidism and ophthalmopathy. The second paper states: A patient counted as having stable Graves' hyperthyroidism if no progression to ophthalmopathy occurred over 18 months of follow-up. Hyperthyroidism patients were newly diagnosed, had a disease duration of under 2 months, and were aged 18 to 65 years. Any patient with an uncontrolled infection, another autoimmune disease, pregnancy or lactation was excluded. Diagnoses relied on clinical symptoms, serum thyroxine and TRAb, thyroid ultrasound and orbital computed tomography. A first-round RT-PCR of the TCR CDR3 used the HTBI primer set with the Qiagen OneStep RT-PCR kit. Most expanded thyroid clonotypes (frequency above 0.001) were also detected in blood, a finding suggesting that blood repertoires may reflect thyroid immune responses. Ophthalmopathy was separated from stable hyperthyroidism by a 13 V-J signature model, with 87.88% sensitivity and about 81% specificity obtained in cross-validation and 80%/75% obtained in testing. During validation, the model predicted progression to ophthalmopathy a median of around 6 months ahead of onset, with almost 71% sensitivity and 72.22% specificity. A discovery cohort of around 98 patients, approximately 45 with Graves' ophthalmopathy and 55 to 60 with stable Graves' hyperthyroidism, was used to find distinguishing TCR V-J signatures. Prospective prediction of ophthalmopathy was tested in an independent validation cohort of approximately 18 hyperthyroidism patients and 15 to 17 patients who later progressed to ophthalmopathy. For training and testing, the approximately 92 patients in the discovery cohort were randomly divided in a 7:3 ratio. In addition, the study compared T-cell repertoires in thyroid tissue and in blood from several Graves' hyperthyroidism patients. Following sampling, methimazole starting at 30 mg daily was given to hyperthyroidism patients, and high-dose intravenous methylprednisolone was given to ophthalmopathy patients. Libraries were constructed in a second round of multiplex PCR, after which size selection and purification were carried out. Libraries were sequenced paired-end with 100 bp reads on an Illumina HiSeq2000. Raw data were processed with SOAPnuke, discarding reads with adapters, uncalled bases, mean Phred below 15, or no exact constant-primer or identifier match. COPE v1.2.5 was used to merge the high-quality paired reads, and each unique nucleotide sequence was defined as a clonotype. MiTCR v1.1 was used to align the clonotypes against IMGT TRBV, TRBD and TRBJ reference segments. The analysis was restricted to V-J combinations with a frequency above 0.0001, which together covered 99% to 99.2% of the repertoires. The TCS score was defined as F50 (clonal expansion) divided by E x V (chaos), with BLOSUM62-based TCRdist calculated between CDR3 peptides within each V-J. Welch's t-statistics and random forest reduced around 510 V-J features to around 14, which were used in a naive Bayes classifier (R e1071). Sample size was not statistically predetermined, and blinding of investigators to group allocation was not performed. According to the paper, TCR Vbeta CDR3 sequencing was carried out on over 130 peripheral blood samples, which came from fewer than 50 ophthalmopathy, 70 to 80 hyperthyroidism and about 17 progressor patients.

The chain uses TRBV9 and TRBJ1-2, with TRBD1 as a weak D call on 6 bases. The receptor was derived from a woman aged 40 to 50 with Graves disease. Donor details come from another sample of the same person, matched by shared clones. The sequencing used peripheral blood mononuclear cells (PBMCs), collected at new diagnosis, from a patient treated with antithyroid drugs. The CDR3: CASSPRGGRGRRPGGYTF. The DNA is TGTGCCAGCAGCCCGAGAGGGGGAAGGGGACGGAGGCCGGGTGGCTACACCTTC.